This TCR beta chain derives from a study of T-cell reconstitution after alpha-beta-depleted transplantation in children. Unique molecular identifiers were built into the TCRbeta library. TCRdb processed the PCR reads anew with MiXCR; each CDR3 protein has one entry. The sample includes 70,000 to 95,000 distinct CDR3 sequences, 15% to 17% of them seen just once. Overall study results and limits: The study traced high day-60 TCRbeta diversity in some patients to surviving recipient T cells and thymic progenitors. Several hundred expanded graft clones reportedly were the source of alpha-beta T cells about two months after transplant.

Comments on this clonotype: Its antigen remains unidentified.

Between the trimmed V and J ends, which lost 5 bases and 2 bases, there was a span of 16 bases. Looked up from germline, CDR1 is MNHEY and CDR2 is SMNVEV (reference sequence). The CDR3 runs 15 residues. This receptor was taken from a male patient aged 2-9 years who had a stem cell transplant for acute lymphoblastic leukemia, so the T cells may come from the graft donor. The source was PBMCs, mostly from graft donor cells, collected 180 days after TCRalphabeta/CD19-depleted stem cell transplant. The chain joins TRBV27 to TRBJ2-7; TRBD2 might be the D (7 bases). The CDR3 reads CASSRSGGSTYEQYF. The DNA for the CDR3 is TGTGCCAGCAGTAGATCGGGGGGCAGCACCTACGAGCAGTACTTC.